Included here is one T cell receptor (beta chain) sequence, with context. The data derive from a study of regulatory T cells in long-lasting Graves disease. Time point meaning: newly diagnosed GD, antithyroid drugs for less than 3 months. PBMC-derived RNA was used for the TCR library. American Thyroid Association guidelines defined Graves' disease diagnosis. Arm-PCR of CDR3 regions with iRepertoire HTBI primers generated TCR beta libraries. TCRdb reprocessed the multiplex PCR reads with MiXCR, giving one entry per CDR3 protein. This table holds roughly 560,000 distinct CDR3 sequences, 12% found once. Looked up from germline, CDR1 is LNHDA and CDR2 is SQIVND (reference sequence). Germline trimming cut 4 bases from V and 3 bases from J; bases unmatched to any gene: 5. The CDR3 loop spans 15 amino acids. These records were also assigned to another study, of T cells in Graves' hyperthyroidism and ophthalmopathy. As that study records: These patients, aged 18 to 65, had recently diagnosed hyperthyroidism lasting under 2 months.

This receptor was obtained from a woman in her thirties with Graves disease. This sequence joins TRBV19 and TRBJ2-7; 11 positions match TRBD1. The sample consisted of peripheral blood mononuclear cells (PBMCs), taken at new diagnosis, from a patient treated with antithyroid drugs. CDR3 sequence reads: CASSTPGTGGYEQYF. The CDR3 region has the DNA TGTGCCAGTAGTACCCCCGGGACAGGGGGCTACGAGCAGTACTTC.